The rows below give T cell receptor beta chains drawn from one sample of a study of early T cells in non-severe SARS-CoV-2 infection. TCRdb processed the 5' RACE reads anew with MiXCR; each CDR3 protein has one entry. The sample yields tens of thousands of distinct CDR3 sequences, 7.7% seen once. The sample in question was whole blood, obtained at baseline. These receptors were taken from an adult who was a healthcare worker with PCR-confirmed SARS-CoV-2 infection or an uninfected control (not recorded which). Each CDR3 is given with its conserved first and last residue. A D gene is named only where the DNA matches it firmly. The size entry is marked missing in some rows and otherwise reads once, few, many or a size class.

D gene	V gene	J gene	clone size	CDR3 protein	CDR3 DNA
-	TRBV7-9	TRBJ2-5	few	CASSLDVRGRSEETQYF	TGTGCCAGCAGCTTAGATGTCCGGGGACGATCGGAAGAGACCCAGTACTTC
-	TRBV20-1	TRBJ2-3	many	CSARLFTDTQYF	TGCAGTGCTAGATTATTCACAGATACGCAGTATTTT
-	TRBV5-1	TRBJ2-1	many	CASSLVASNNEQFF	TGCGCCAGCAGCTTGGTAGCGTCGAACAATGAGCAGTTCTTC
TRBD2	TRBV20-1	TRBJ2-3	-	CSARVSPGLAGAGTDTQYF	TGCAGTGCTAGAGTTTCGCCGGGACTAGCGGGAGCTGGCACAGATACGCAGTATTTT
TRBD1	TRBV20-1	TRBJ2-3	few	CSARPRQGLDTQYF	TGCAGTGCTAGACCTAGACAGGGGCTCGATACGCAGTATTTT
-	TRBV28	TRBJ2-2	few	CASSLYLETGELFF	TGTGCCAGCAGTTTATATCTGGAGACCGGGGAGCTGTTTTTT
-	TRBV7-2	TRBJ1-1	few	CASRVQQNTEAFF	TGTGCCAGCAGGGTCCAGCAAAACACTGAAGCTTTCTTT
TRBD2	TRBV20-1	TRBJ2-7	few	CSARFREARYEQYF	TGCAGTGCTAGATTCCGGGAGGCTCGGTACGAGCAGTACTTC
-	TRBV28	TRBJ2-5	-	CASSQSRGLETQYF	TGTGCCAGCAGTCAAAGTCGCGGGCTGGAGACCCAGTACTTC
-	TRBV7-3	TRBJ2-2	-	CANSSLGQLAPNTGELFF	TGTGCCAACAGCTCCCTAGGACAGTTGGCCCCGAACACCGGGGAGCTGTTTTTT
TRBD2	TRBV9	TRBJ2-1	many	CASSVTAGGRAYNEQFF	TGTGCCAGCAGCGTGACAGCGGGAGGAAGGGCCTACAATGAGCAGTTCTTC
-	TRBV5-4	TRBJ2-7	few	CASSRGASPHDYEQYF	TGTGCCAGCAGCAGGGGGGCTAGTCCCCATGACTACGAGCAGTACTTC
-	TRBV29-1	TRBJ2-7	-	CSVELPYEQYF	TGCAGCGTTGAATTGCCCTACGAGCAGTACTTC
TRBD2	TRBV6-5	TRBJ2-7	few	CASSPTSGNLYEQYF	TGTGCCAGCAGCCCGACTAGCGGGAACCTCTACGAGCAGTACTTC
TRBD2	TRBV27	TRBJ2-3	-	CASSVRATDLAGVGTDTQYF	TGTGCCAGCAGCGTTAGAGCGACCGACCTAGCGGGAGTCGGGACAGATACGCAGTATTTT
TRBD2	TRBV7-2	TRBJ2-3	-	CASSMGTSGKDTQYF	TGTGCCAGCAGCATGGGGACTAGCGGGAAGGATACGCAGTATTTT
TRBD2	TRBV7-8	TRBJ2-1	few	CASSLGGAGGYNEQFF	TGTGCCAGCAGCTTAGGTGGAGCGGGAGGCTACAATGAGCAGTTCTTC
-	TRBV28	TRBJ2-1	-	CASSLSLESAIYNEQFF	TGTGCCAGCAGTTTATCGCTCGAGAGTGCCATATACAATGAGCAGTTCTTC
TRBD1	TRBV7-9	TRBJ2-2	many	CASSFDAGQGVTGELFF	TGTGCCAGCAGCTTCGACGCGGGACAGGGGGTCACCGGGGAGCTGTTTTTT
-	TRBV2	TRBJ2-3	few	CASSRSTDTQYF	TGTGCCAGCAGTCGGAGCACAGATACGCAGTATTTT
-	TRBV29-1	TRBJ2-7	few	CSVDTDSSYEQYF	TGCAGCGTTGATACGGATAGCTCCTACGAGCAGTACTTC
-	TRBV5-4	TRBJ1-1	few	CASSPFSTEGSGTFF	TGTGCCAGCAGCCCCTTCTCGACAGAAGGGTCGGGGACTTTCTTT
-	TRBV7-2	TRBJ1-5	many	CASSAELNQPQHF	TGTGCCAGCAGCGCGGAGTTAAATCAGCCCCAGCATTTT
TRBD1	TRBV5-4	TRBJ2-2	few	CASSYGQGNTGELFF	TGTGCCAGCAGCTATGGACAGGGGAACACCGGGGAGCTGTTTTTT
TRBD1	TRBV18	TRBJ1-5	many	CASSASGTGNQPQHF	TGTGCCAGCTCAGCCTCCGGGACAGGCAATCAGCCCCAGCATTTT
-	TRBV7-2	TRBJ2-5	few	CASSSLPLAAISEETQYF	TGTGCCAGCAGCTCCCTCCCCCTAGCTGCGATATCGGAAGAGACCCAGTACTTC
-	TRBV7-2	TRBJ1-5	few	CASSLVKNQPQHF	TGTGCCAGCAGCTTAGTGAAGAATCAGCCCCAGCATTTT
-	TRBV18	TRBJ1-5	-	CASSPDTNQPQHF	TGTGCCAGCTCACCCGACACCAATCAGCCCCAGCATTTT
TRBD1	TRBV2	TRBJ2-7	-	CASSEHGTASYEQYF	TGTGCCAGCAGTGAACATGGGACAGCCTCCTACGAGCAGTACTTC
-	TRBV18	TRBJ1-1	few	CASSPTGGTEAFF	TGTGCCAGCTCACCTACGGGGGGCACTGAAGCTTTCTTT